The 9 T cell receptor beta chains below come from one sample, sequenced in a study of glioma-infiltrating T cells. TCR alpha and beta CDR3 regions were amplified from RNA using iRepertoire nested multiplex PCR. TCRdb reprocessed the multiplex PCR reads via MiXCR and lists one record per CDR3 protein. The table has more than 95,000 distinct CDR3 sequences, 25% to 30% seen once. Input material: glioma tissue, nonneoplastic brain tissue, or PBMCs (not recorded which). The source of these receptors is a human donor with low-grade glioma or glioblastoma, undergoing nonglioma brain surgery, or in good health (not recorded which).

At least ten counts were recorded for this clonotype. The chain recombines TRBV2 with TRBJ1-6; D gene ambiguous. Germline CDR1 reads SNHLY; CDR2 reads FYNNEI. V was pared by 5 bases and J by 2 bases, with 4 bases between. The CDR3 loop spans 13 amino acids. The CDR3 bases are TGTGCCAGCAGTCTCCCCTATAATTCACCCCTCCACTTT. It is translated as CASSLPYNSPLHF. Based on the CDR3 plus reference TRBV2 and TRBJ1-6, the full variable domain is EPEVTQTPSHQVTQMGQEVILRCVPISNHLYFYWYRQILGQKVEFLVSFYNNEISEKSEIFDDQFSVERPDGSNFTLKIRSTKLEDSAMYFCASSLPYNSPLHFGNGTRLTVT.

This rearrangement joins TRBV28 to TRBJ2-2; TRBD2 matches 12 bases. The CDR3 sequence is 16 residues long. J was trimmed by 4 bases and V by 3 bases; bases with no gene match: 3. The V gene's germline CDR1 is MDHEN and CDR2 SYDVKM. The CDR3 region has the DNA TGTGCCAGCAGTTTTACGGGACTAGCGGGCACCGGGGAGCTGTTTTTT. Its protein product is CASSFTGLAGTGELFF. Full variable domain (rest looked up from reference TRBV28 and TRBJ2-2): DVKVTQSSRYLVKRTGEKVFLECVQDMDHENMFWYRQDPGLGLRLIYFSYDVKMKEKGDIPEGYSVSREKKERFSLILESASTNQTSMYLCASSFTGLAGTGELFFGEGSRLTVL.

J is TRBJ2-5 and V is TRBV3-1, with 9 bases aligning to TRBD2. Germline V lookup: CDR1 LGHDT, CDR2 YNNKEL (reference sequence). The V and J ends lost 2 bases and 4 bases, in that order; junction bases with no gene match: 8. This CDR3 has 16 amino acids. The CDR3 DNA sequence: TGTGCCAGCAGCCAATTAGTAGCGGGGGAGGGAGAGACCCAGTACTTC. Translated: CASSQLVAGEGETQYF.

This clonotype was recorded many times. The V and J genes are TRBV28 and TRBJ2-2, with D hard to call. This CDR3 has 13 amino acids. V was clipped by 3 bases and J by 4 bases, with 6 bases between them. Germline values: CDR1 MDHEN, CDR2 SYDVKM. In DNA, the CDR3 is TGTGCCAGCAGTTTTGGAGCCACCGGGGAGCTGTTTTTT. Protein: CASSFGATGELFF.

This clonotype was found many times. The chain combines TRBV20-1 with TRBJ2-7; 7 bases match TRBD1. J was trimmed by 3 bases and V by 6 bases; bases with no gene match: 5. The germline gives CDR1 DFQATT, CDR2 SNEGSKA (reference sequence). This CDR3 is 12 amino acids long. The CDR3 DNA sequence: TGCAGTGCCTCGGACAGGAGCTACGAGCAGTACTTC. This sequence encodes CSASDRSYEQYF.

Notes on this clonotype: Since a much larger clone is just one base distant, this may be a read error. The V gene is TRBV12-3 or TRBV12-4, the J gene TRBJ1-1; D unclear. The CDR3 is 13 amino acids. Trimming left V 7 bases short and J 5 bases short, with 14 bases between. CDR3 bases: TGTGCCAGCATTACAGAGGGTCGAACTGAAGCTTTCTTT. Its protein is CASITEGRTEAFF.

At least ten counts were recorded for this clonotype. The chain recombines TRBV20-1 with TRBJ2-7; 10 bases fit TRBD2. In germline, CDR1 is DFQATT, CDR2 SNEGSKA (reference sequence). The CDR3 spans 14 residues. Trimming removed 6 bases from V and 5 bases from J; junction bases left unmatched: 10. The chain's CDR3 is CSAQKSGLANEQYF. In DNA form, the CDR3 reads TGCAGTGCCCAAAAATCGGGACTAGCGAACGAGCAGTACTTC.

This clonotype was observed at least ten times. CDR3 sequence: CATSGEWSSEAFF. The CDR3 DNA reads TGTGCCACCAGCGGGGAGTGGTCGTCTGAAGCTTTCTTT. The V call is TRBV15, the J call TRBJ1-1; no clear D. V was clipped by 5 bases and J by 6 bases, with 13 bases between them. The CDR3 has 13 amino acids. Germline V gene data show CDR1 as LNHNV and CDR2 as YYDKDF (reference sequence).

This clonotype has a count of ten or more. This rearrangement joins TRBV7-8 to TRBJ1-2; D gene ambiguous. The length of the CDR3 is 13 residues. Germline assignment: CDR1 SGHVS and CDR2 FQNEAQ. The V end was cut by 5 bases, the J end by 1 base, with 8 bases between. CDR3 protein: CASSTHSNYGYTF. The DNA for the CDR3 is TGTGCCAGCAGCACTCACAGTAACTATGGCTACACCTTC.